This TCR beta chain was observed in a study of cytomegalovirus exposure and HLA in healthy donors. The wider study: In an early release, HLA-typed donors contributed 75 million to 85 million unique TCR sequences.

The PCR contained 60 Vbeta and 13 Jbeta primers. Libraries were prepared by immunoSEQ multiplex PCR; TCRdb keeps only in-frame clonotypes and omits some of them. The listing records roughly 53,000 clones. V gave up 3 bases and J gave up 10 bases, with 7 bases separating them. Germline loops: CDR1 SGHTA, CDR2 FQGNSA. The CDR3 sequence is 12 residues long. This chain links TRBV7-2 with TRBJ1-6; D may be TRBD1 (5 bases). Sequenced input: PBMCs. This sequence was found in a young man in good health and CMV-seropositive. The CDR3 region is CASSFSGSPLHF. The CDR3 coding sequence is TGTGCCAGCAGCTTTTCAGGGTCACCCCTCCACTTT.